This is a list of T cell receptor beta chains from one sample in a study of T-cell memory formation after mild COVID-19. Via MiXCR, TCRdb re-called the 5' RACE reads, giving one row per CDR3 protein. The sample has under 300,000 distinct CDR3 sequences; more than 8% are singletons. The sequenced material came from PBMCs or a T cell subset sorted from them (not recorded which). The receptors stem from a man aged 18 to 29 who had mild COVID-19 (a few samples of this study predate the infection). Cell type and time point are not known. Both conserved end residues are part of each CDR3. The D gene is left open where the match is weak. Clone size, where shown, is once, few, many, or a class for clones that have expanded.

>TRBV12-5|TRBJ2-1|-|-
TGTGCTAGTGGGGAGAGGGTGAGCTCCTACAATGAGCAGTTCTTC
CASGERVSSYNEQFF
>TRBV6-2/TRBV6-3|TRBJ1-5|-|TRBD1
TGTGCCAGCAGTTGGACAGGGTATGGCAATCAGCCCCAGCATTTT
CASSWTGYGNQPQHF
>TRBV7-2|TRBJ1-2|-|-
TGTGCCAGCAGTTTACAGCGGACAAACTATGGCTACACCTTC
CASSLQRTNYGYTF
>TRBV7-2|TRBJ1-3|few|-
TGTGCCAGCAGCTTGTACTCTTTTTCTGGAAACACCATATATTTT
CASSLYSFSGNTIYF
>TRBV5-1|TRBJ2-1|few|-
TGCGCCAGCATCCGTCAACCCCACTCAAAAGTGGCAGCTTACAATGAGCAGTTCTTC
CASIRQPHSKVAAYNEQFF
>TRBV6-5|TRBJ1-1|few|-
TGTGCCAGCAGTTACTCGCACAGGGTGGCGAACACTGAAGCTTTCTTT
CASSYSHRVANTEAFF
>TRBV15|TRBJ2-5|many|-
TGTGCCACCAGCAGAGATATTGAAACCCAGTACTTC
CATSRDIETQYF
>TRBV30|TRBJ1-6|few|-
TGTGCCTGGAAGATCGGGAGCTCCTATAATTCACCCCTCCACTTT
CAWKIGSSYNSPLHF
>TRBV10-3|TRBJ2-2|few|TRBD1
TGTGCCATCAGTGAAGGGGGACAGGGACCCGGGGAGCTGTTTTTT
CAISEGGQGPGELFF
>TRBV11-1|TRBJ2-2|-|-
TGTGCCAGCAGCCTGGTGGCGGACACCGGGGAGCTGTTTTTT
CASSLVADTGELFF
>TRBV27|TRBJ2-5|-|TRBD2
TGTGCCAGCAGTTTTAACGGACTAGGAGAGACCCAGTACTTC
CASSFNGLGETQYF
>TRBV7-8|TRBJ1-5|many|TRBD1
TGTGCCAGCAGCTTAACAGGGGGAGAGCCCCAGCATTTT
CASSLTGGEPQHF
>TRBV4-2|TRBJ2-5|few|TRBD1
TGTGCCAGCAGCGAGCGACAGGGGGCCGAAGAGACCCAGTACTTC
CASSERQGAEETQYF
>TRBV7-2|TRBJ2-7|-|-
TGTGCCAGCAGCTTAGTCGGTGGGTCGGATGCCTACGAGCAGTACTTC
CASSLVGGSDAYEQYF
>TRBV7-6|TRBJ2-3|few|TRBD2
TGTGCCAGCAGCCCCTTCGCGGGGGGCCGCCGGGATACGCAGTATTTT
CASSPFAGGRRDTQYF
>TRBV15|TRBJ1-5|-|TRBD1
TGTGCCACCAGCAGAGGGACAGGCGAATATCAGCCCCAGCATTTT
CATSRGTGEYQPQHF
>TRBV7-2|TRBJ2-2|-|-
TGTGCCAGCAGCTTGGGCCTACACACCGGGGAGCTGTTTTTT
CASSLGLHTGELFF
>TRBV6-2/TRBV6-3|TRBJ2-7|-|-
TGTGCCAGCAGCTCGGGAGAGGAGGCCCACGAGCAGTACTTC
CASSSGEEAHEQYF
>TRBV12-3/TRBV12-4|TRBJ1-1|few|-
TGTGCCAGCAGTTTACAGGCAGGCGGGATCACTGAAGCTTTCTTT
CASSLQAGGITEAFF
>TRBV12-3/TRBV12-4|TRBJ2-1|few|TRBD2
TGTGCCAGCGGTAGCGGGGGGGAAGGGAATGAGCAGTTCTTC
CASGSGGEGNEQFF
>TRBV6-1|TRBJ1-2|few|TRBD1
TGTGCCAGCAGTGACAGGGGGCGCGACTATGGCTACACCTTC
CASSDRGRDYGYTF
>TRBV20-1|TRBJ2-5|many|-
TGCAGTGCTAGGGGGGGCGAAGAGACCCAGTACTTC
CSARGGEETQYF
>TRBV20-1|TRBJ2-5|-|-
TGCAGTGCTAGAGCAATGGGCTCTGGGGGAGGAGAGACCCAGTACTTC
CSARAMGSGGGETQYF
>TRBV24-1|TRBJ2-2|-|TRBD1
TGTGCCACCCGTTCCGGAAGGACAGGGAACACCGGGGAGCTGTTTTTT
CATRSGRTGNTGELFF
>TRBV2|TRBJ1-5|few|-
TGTGCCAGCAGTGGGGACTCTTATCAGCCCCAGCATTTT
CASSGDSYQPQHF
>TRBV5-1|TRBJ2-5|-|-
TGCGCCAGCAGCTTGGGCAGGGCAGAGACCCAGTACTTC
CASSLGRAETQYF
>TRBV14|TRBJ2-5|few|-
TGTGCCAGCAGCCTCGTGACGACAGTTGAGACCCAGTACTTC
CASSLVTTVETQYF
>TRBV5-5|TRBJ2-5|many|TRBD1
TGTGCCAGCAGCTCGCAACCGGGACAGGGAATTGGAGAGACCCAGTACTTC
CASSSQPGQGIGETQYF
>TRBV3-1|TRBJ1-1|-|-
TGTGCCAGCAGCCAGTGGGGGAGGACTGAAGCTTTCTTT
CASSQWGRTEAFF
>TRBV6-5|TRBJ2-5|-|-
TGTGCCAGCAGTTACTCGCCGGGCAGGACCAAAGAGACCCAGTACTTC
CASSYSPGRTKETQYF